Listed here are 17 T cell receptor beta chains from one sample, sequenced in a study of regulatory T cells in long-lasting Graves disease. To make TCR beta libraries, researchers used iRepertoire HTBI primers and Arm-PCR of CDR3 regions. TCRdb itself ran the multiplex PCR reads through MiXCR, one entry per CDR3 protein. The sample lists about 290,000 distinct CDR3 sequences, roughly a fifth occurring once. Time point described: persistent/refractory GD, antithyroid drugs over 5 years with positive TRAb. The TCR library used RNA extracted from PBMCs. The sample here was peripheral blood mononuclear cells (PBMCs), taken when the disease was refractory, from a patient treated with antithyroid drugs. The receptors come from a female donor with Graves disease.

This clonotype was seen a few times. This CDR3 reads CASSWGSGASYEQYF. CDR3 nucleotide sequence: TGTGCCAGCAGCTGGGGGAGTGGAGCCTCCTACGAGCAGTACTTC. V is TRBV7-9 and J is TRBJ2-7; D is tentatively TRBD1 or TRBD2 (5 bases each). Between the trimmed V and J ends, which lost 4 bases and 0 bases, there was a span of 13 bases. From germline, CDR1 is SEHNR and CDR2 FQNEAQ (reference sequence). This CDR3 is 15 amino acids long.

This clonotype was seen a handful of times. The chain uses TRBV19 and TRBJ2-7; 16 nucleotides agree with TRBD2. Germline trimming cut 4 bases from V and 5 bases from J; bases unmatched to any gene: 11. The CDR3 extends over 18 amino acids. Germline assignment: CDR1 LNHDA and CDR2 SQIVND (reference sequence). The CDR3 loop is CASSTGLAGGASGNEQYF. In DNA, the CDR3 is TGTGCCAGTAGTACGGGACTAGCGGGAGGGGCATCTGGGAACGAGCAGTACTTC.

This clonotype was found many times. This sequence joins TRBV7-8 and TRBJ1-6, with D hard to call. Germline V gene data show CDR1 as SGHVS and CDR2 as FQNEAQ. The length of the CDR3 is 14 residues. V was cut by 3 bases and J by 10 bases, with 13 bases left in between. The DNA for the CDR3 is TGTGCCAGCAGCTTGACGGAGACTCGATCACCCCTCCACTTT. Protein: CASSLTETRSPLHF.

This clonotype appeared once. This chain joins TRBV19 and TRBJ2-2; D is tentatively TRBD1 or TRBD2 (5 bases each). The CDR3 sequence is 13 residues long. Per the germline V gene, CDR1 is LNHDA and CDR2 is SQIVND (reference sequence). Trimming took 0 bases from V and 6 from J, leaving 5 bases between them. The CDR3 region has the DNA TGTGCCAGTAGTATAGAGGGGGCCGGGGAGCTGTTTTTT. Translation gives CASSIEGAGELFF.

The J gene is TRBJ2-7, the V gene TRBV20-1, with TRBD2 matching over 9 bases. CDR3 size: 16 residues. Germline-derived CDR1 and CDR2 are DFQATT and SNEGSKA (reference sequence). V dropped 2 bases and J dropped 1; count of bases not matched to a gene: 9. Written as DNA, the CDR3 is TGCAGTGCTAGATATGCTAGCGGGACATCATCCTACGAGCAGTACTTC. Amino acids: CSARYASGTSSYEQYF.

DNA for the CDR3: TGTGCCAGCAGTTCAACGCGGGGGACCTCTAGCACAGATACGCAGTATTTT. It codes for CASSSTRGTSSTDTQYF. The V and J genes are TRBV28 and TRBJ2-3, with TRBD2 matching 7 bases. The CDR3 has 17 residues. V lost 4 bases and J lost 0; bases outside the gene matches: 10. The germline V gene encodes CDR1 MDHEN and CDR2 SYDVKM.

This clonotype came up many times. The V gene is TRBV7-2, the J gene TRBJ1-5, with a possible D match to TRBD1 (5 bases). CDR1 is SGHTA, CDR2 FQGNSA, per germline. The CDR3 loop spans 16 amino acids. V dropped 2 bases and J dropped 0 bases, with 11 bases sitting between them. The CDR3 sequence: CASSLYTGDSNQPQHF. Written as DNA, the CDR3 is TGTGCCAGCAGCTTATATACGGGGGATAGCAATCAGCCCCAGCATTTT.

In its sample, this clonotype was seen many times. The chain recombines TRBV7-2 with TRBJ1-1; weak D call: TRBD1 (5 bases). The V gene's germline CDR1 is SGHTA and CDR2 FQGNSA. The CDR3 loop spans 13 amino acids. Trimming shortened V by 3 bases and J by 5 bases, and 10 bases separated the two germline ends. CDR3 sequence (DNA): TGTGCCAGCAGCTTCGGCAGGGAGACTGAAGCTTTCTTT. Its translation: CASSFGRETEAFF.

With regard to this clonotype: A much larger clone sits a single nucleotide away, making a read error possible. CDR3 nucleotide sequence: TGTGCCAGCAGCTTCGGAGAAGCGATCACCGGGGAGCTGTTTTTT. It is translated as CASSFGEAITGELFF. The chain links TRBV11-1 to TRBJ2-2; D uncertain. The CDR3 is 15 amino acids. CDR1 SGHAT and CDR2 FQDESV come from the germline V gene (reference sequence). The V gene lost 3 bases and the J gene lost 4 bases, with 12 bases spanning the gap. The whole variable domain, remainder taken from reference TRBV11-1 and TRBJ2-2, is EAEVAQSPRYKITEKSQAVAFWCDPISGHATLYWYRQILGQGPELLVQFQDESVVDDSQLPKDRFSAERLKGVDSTLKIQPAELGDSAMYLCASSFGEAITGELFFGEGSRLTVL.

This clonotype was observed a handful of times. J is TRBJ2-7 and V is TRBV27; 7 positions agree with TRBD2. V was pared by 1 base and J by 4 bases, with 19 bases of the junction left unmatched. This CDR3 comprises 19 residues. Looked up from germline, CDR1 is MNHEY and CDR2 is SMNVEV (reference sequence). The chain's CDR3 is CASSLLISLLWEGRYEQYF. The CDR3 region has the DNA TGTGCCAGCAGTTTATTAATTTCGCTCCTATGGGAGGGGAGGTACGAGCAGTACTTC.

This clonotype was recorded many times. The chain carries TRBV12-3 or TRBV12-4 and TRBJ2-7; 10 bases fit TRBD1. CDR3 length equals 15 residues. J lost 3 bases, V lost 4 bases, and 6 bases had no gene match. The CDR3 coding sequence is TGTGCCAGCAGTTGGGGGACAGGGGATCACTACGAGCAGTACTTC. It yields the protein CASSWGTGDHYEQYF.

The sample holds many counts of this clonotype. This CDR3 is CSARRVNTEAFF. In DNA, the CDR3 is TGCAGTGCTAGACGTGTGAACACTGAAGCTTTCTTT. The genes are TRBV20-1 and TRBJ1-1; D call uncertain. Germline loops: CDR1 DFQATT, CDR2 SNEGSKA (reference sequence). This CDR3 is built from 12 residues. The V end was cut by 2 bases, the J end by 0 bases, with 4 bases between.

This clonotype was observed many times. The chain couples TRBV7-2 to TRBJ2-5; possible D gene TRBD1, 5 bases. Trimming stripped 6 bases from V and 1 base from J, with 12 bases between. This CDR3 is 14 amino acids long. CDR1 SGHTA and CDR2 FQGNSA come from the germline V gene. Written as DNA, the CDR3 is TGTGCCAGCAGGGGTAGACAGCCCCAAGAGACCCAGTACTTC. Protein product: CASRGRQPQETQYF.

This clonotype was recorded a few times. This chain uses TRBV19 with TRBJ1-1; 8 nucleotides match TRBD1. J gave up 4 bases and V 3 bases, and 13 bases lay outside the gene matches. The CDR3 covers 17 residues. Germline CDR1 reads LNHDA; CDR2 reads SQIVND (reference sequence). The CDR3 bases are TGTGCCAGTAGTATCCGTCGATGGGACAGGACGGGCACTGAAGCTTTCTTT. This gives the protein CASSIRRWDRTGTEAFF.

The V gene is TRBV7-2, the J gene TRBJ2-7; D is possibly TRBD1 (5 bases). The CDR3 totals 14 residues. Germline CDR1 reads SGHTA; CDR2 reads FQGNSA. Trimming cost V 5 bases and J 5 bases, with 16 bases left between them. CDR3 sequence (DNA): TGTGCCAGCAGCCAGGGCCGCTTTGGGAACGAGCAGTACTTC. It encodes CASSQGRFGNEQYF.

In this sample, this clonotype turned up a few times. The chain uses TRBV7-2 and TRBJ1-2; D is unresolved. The CDR3 loop spans 14 amino acids. With 1 base removed from V and 8 bases from J, the gap between germline ends came to 14 bases. Germline CDR1 SGHTA, CDR2 FQGNSA. DNA of the CDR3: TGTGCCAGCAGCTTAGGGGAACCTATTGAGGGCTACACCTTC. It yields the protein CASSLGEPIEGYTF. Combining the CDR3 with reference TRBV7-2 and TRBJ1-2 gives the whole variable domain GAGVSQSPSNKVTEKGKDVELRCDPISGHTALYWYRQSLGQGLEFLIYFQGNSAPDKSGLPSDRFSAERTGGSVSTLTIQRTQQEDSAVYLCASSLGEPIEGYTFGSGTRLTVV.

This clonotype has a handful of counts. The J gene is TRBJ1-2, the V gene TRBV3-1; a possible D gene is TRBD1 (5 bases). V lost 4 bases to trimming and J lost 4 bases, with 22 bases between them. This CDR3 contains 17 residues. The V gene's germline CDR1 is LGHDT and CDR2 YNNKEL (reference sequence). This CDR3 is CASSPSNKGIRFYGYTF. As DNA, the CDR3 is TGTGCCAGCAGCCCGAGTAATAAGGGGATCCGATTCTATGGCTACACCTTC. Full variable domain (remainder filled in from reference TRBV3-1 and TRBJ1-2): DTAVSQTPKYLVTQMGNDKSIKCEQNLGHDTMYWYKQDSKKFLKIMFSYNNKELIINETVPNRFSPKSPDKAHLNLHINSLELGDSAVYFCASSPSNKGIRFYGYTFGSGTRLTVV.